Below, 32 T cell receptor beta chains from the same sample are listed, as sequenced in a study of radiation and T cells in renal cell carcinoma. Some clones are missing from TCRdb's copy, which holds only in-frame ones; the method was immunoSEQ multiplex PCR. The table has approximately 120,000 clones, about four fifths seen once. Noted time point: baseline pretreatment blood. Indicated treatment: 15 Gy SBRT to primary tumor, nephrectomy 4 weeks later. The sequencing here drew on blood, taken from a patient whose treatment included radiotherapy and nephrectomy. All receptors derive from a woman aged 60-70 years with renal cell carcinoma.

This chain connects TRBV6-1 to TRBJ1-2; no clear D. Trimming stripped 4 bases from V and 10 bases from J, with 13 bases between. The CDR3 has 12 amino acids. CDR1 and CDR2 (germline): MNHNS, SASEGT. This chain's CDR3 is CASSAGGRNYTF. CDR3 coding DNA: TGTGCCAGCAGTGCTGGTGGGAGGAACTACACCTTC.

This sequence joins TRBV28 and TRBJ2-7; 7 nucleotides align to TRBD1. V lost 3 bases and J lost 3; bases outside the gene matches: 11. Germline values: CDR1 MDHEN, CDR2 SYDVKM. This CDR3 comprises 16 residues. CDR3 sequence reads: CASSFSFRDRSYEQYF. CDR3 nucleotides: TGTGCCAGCAGTTTTTCTTTCCGGGACAGAAGCTACGAGCAGTACTTC.

This chain joins TRBV21-1 and TRBJ2-7; TRBD1 was called by the table and not checked on the DNA. TRBV21-1 is a pseudogene locus. The CDR3 totals 15 residues. The CDR3 sequence is CASSKPRQGINEQYF. In nucleotides, the CDR3 is TGTGCCAGCAGCAAACCGCGGCAGGGGATCAACGAGCAGTACTTC.

This chain connects TRBV28 to TRBJ1-2; TRBD1 matches at 8 bases. Germline V gene data show CDR1 as MDHEN and CDR2 as SYDVKM. The V segment lost 2 bases and the J segment 4 bases; nucleotides outside the gene matches: 0. The CDR3 loop spans 13 amino acids. DNA of the CDR3: TGTGCCAGCAGTTTACAGGGGGCCTATGGCTACACCTTC. Residues: CASSLQGAYGYTF.

The V gene is TRBV2, the J gene TRBJ1-2, with D uncertain. This CDR3 has 13 amino acids. Deletions cut 1 base from V and 6 bases from J, with 9 bases between. Germline values: CDR1 SNHLY, CDR2 FYNNEI. The CDR3 here is CASSEGARDGYTF. In DNA, the CDR3 is TGTGCCAGCAGTGAAGGCGCTCGAGATGGCTACACCTTC.

The J gene is TRBJ1-1, the V gene TRBV2; tentative D call: TRBD1 (5 bases). There are 14 residues in the CDR3. Trimming removed 1 base from V and 3 bases from J, with 9 bases in between. The germline CDR1 and CDR2 sequences are SNHLY and FYNNEI. This chain's CDR3 is CASSEGGGDTEAFF. CDR3 DNA sequence: TGTGCCAGCAGTGAAGGTGGGGGGGACACTGAAGCTTTCTTT.

This sequence joins TRBV6-5 and TRBJ2-5; 9 bases map to TRBD2. Germline V CDR1 and CDR2: MNHEY, SVGAGI. The V gene end was trimmed by 6 bases and the J gene end by 2 bases; junction bases not matched to a gene: 7. The CDR3 length is 15 residues. This chain's CDR3 is CASSTSGSYQETQYF. CDR3 coding DNA: TGTGCCAGCAGCACTAGCGGGTCGTATCAAGAGACCCAGTACTTC.

This clone was seen just once. The rearrangement joins TRBV6-5 to TRBJ2-5, with 8 positions matching TRBD1. This CDR3 contains 14 residues. V shed 7 bases and J 1 base; nucleotides not matched to a gene: 5. Germline CDR1 MNHEY, CDR2 SVGAGI. The CDR3 spells CASTEGQAQETQYF. The CDR3 region has the DNA TGTGCCAGCACCGAGGGACAGGCCCAAGAGACCCAGTACTTC.

The J gene is TRBJ1-1, the V gene TRBV18, with D tentatively TRBD1 (6 bases). In germline, CDR1 is KGHSH, CDR2 LQKENI. The CDR3 has 14 amino acids. The V end lost 9 bases, the J end lost 1 base, and 15 bases lay between the germline ends. In DNA, the CDR3 is TGTGCCAGTCGTGCCGGGGGGGCGAACACTGAAGCTTTCTTT. Residues: CASRAGGANTEAFF.

This clone appeared a few times. The DNA of the CDR3 is TGTGCCAGCAGGCCTCAGGGGGCCCCCTACGAGCAGTACTTC. Translated, it gives CASRPQGAPYEQYF. V gene TRBV27 combines with J gene TRBJ2-7; 8 bases are a match to TRBD1. The CDR3 length is 14 residues. V lost 6 bases to trimming and J lost 2 bases; unmatched junction nucleotides: 6. Germline V gene lookup returns CDR1 MNHEY and CDR2 SMNVEV (reference sequence).

V and J are TRBV6-6 and TRBJ1-4; D call uncertain. V was trimmed by 2 bases and J by 8 bases, leaving 12 bases between them. This CDR3 is 14 amino acids long. Germline loops: CDR1 MNHNY, CDR2 SVGAGI (reference sequence). The CDR3 is CASSYPPEEEKLFF. The CDR3 DNA is TGTGCCAGCAGTTACCCGCCGGAAGAGGAAAAACTGTTTTTT.

This chain connects TRBV5-1 to TRBJ1-4, with D unclear. The CDR3 has 16 residues. Trimming took off 2 bases at V and 0 bases at J, with 11 bases between the two ends. The germline gives CDR1 SGHRS, CDR2 YFSETQ. CDR3 bases: TGCGCCAGCAGCTTAAGTATGGGGTCAACTAATGAAAAACTGTTTTTT. Amino acids: CASSLSMGSTNEKLFF.

This clone has only one observation. The J gene is TRBJ2-1, the V gene TRBV4-1; D is unclear. This CDR3 spans 15 amino acids. Germline assignment: CDR1 MGHRA and CDR2 YSYEKL. V was cut by 4 bases and J by 3 bases, with 13 bases left in between. The CDR3 DNA reads TGCGCCAGCAGCCCCGACGGCTTCAACTACAATGAGCAGTTCTTC. The encoded protein is CASSPDGFNYNEQFF.

To note about this clone: Other nucleotide sequences from this sample produce the same CDR3. The J gene is TRBJ2-6, the V gene TRBV28; perhaps TRBD1 as D (6 bases). Looked up from germline, CDR1 is MDHEN and CDR2 is SYDVKM. CDR3 length: 15 residues. The ends were cut back, 6 bases at V and 1 base at J, with 10 bases in the middle. CDR3 nucleotide sequence: TGTGCCAGCAGCCGAGGGGGTTCTGGGGCCAACGTCCTGACTTTC. As protein: CASSRGGSGANVLTF. Together with reference TRBV28 and TRBJ2-6, the CDR3 gives the full variable domain: DVKVTQSSRYLVKRTGEKVFLECVQDMDHENMFWYRQDPGLGLRLIYFSYDVKMKEKGDIPEGYSVSREKKERFSLILESASTNQTSMYLCASSRGGSGANVLTFGAGSRLTVL.

The V gene is TRBV9, the J gene TRBJ2-2, with 7 bases lining up with TRBD2. This CDR3 contains 16 residues. V gave up 2 bases and J gave up 2 bases; unmatched junction bases: 6. The germline V gene encodes CDR1 SGDLS and CDR2 YYNGEE. The CDR3 here is CASSVGLAENTGELFF. The CDR3 DNA is TGTGCCAGCAGCGTCGGCCTAGCGGAAAACACCGGGGAGCTGTTTTTT. The whole variable domain, filled in from reference TRBV9 and TRBJ2-2, reads DSGVTQTPKHLITATGQRVTLRCSPRSGDLSVYWYQQSLDQGLQFLIQYYNGEERAKGNILERFSAQQFPDLHSELNLSSLELGDSALYFCASSVGLAENTGELFFGEGSRLTVL.

V and J are TRBV2 and TRBJ2-7, with D unresolved. Trimming cost V 2 bases and J 0 bases, with 20 bases left between them. Per the germline V gene, CDR1 is SNHLY and CDR2 is FYNNEI. The CDR3 has 18 amino acids. In nucleotides, the CDR3 is TGTGCCAGCAGTGAATCAGGTTGGGCGGCAGAAACCTCCTACGAGCAGTACTTC. Its translation is CASSESGWAAETSYEQYF.

The genes are TRBV5-1 and TRBJ2-3, with D tentatively TRBD2 (6 bases). The V end was cut by 4 bases, the J end by 5 bases, with 8 bases between. The V gene's germline CDR1 is SGHRS and CDR2 YFSETQ. This CDR3 has 12 amino acids. CDR3 in DNA: TGCGCCAGCAGCCCGGGGGAAGATACGCAGTATTTT. It encodes CASSPGEDTQYF.

The gene calls are TRBV7-8 and TRBJ2-7; TRBD1 might be the D (6 bases). The ends were cut back, 2 bases at V and 5 bases at J, with 22 bases in the middle. This CDR3 contains 17 residues. The germline gives CDR1 SGHVS, CDR2 FQNEAQ. The CDR3 bases are TGTGCCAGCAGCTTATTGCCGGGCACAGGGATCGGGAACGAGCAGTACTTC. It encodes CASSLLPGTGIGNEQYF.

V usage is TRBV7-2 and J usage is TRBJ2-3, with 7 bases aligning to TRBD2. This CDR3 is built from 15 residues. J gave up 4 bases and V 0 bases, and 4 bases lay outside the gene matches. Per germline, CDR1 SGHTA and CDR2 FQGNSA. CDR3: CASSLARERSDTQYF. CDR3 DNA sequence: TGTGCCAGCAGCTTAGCGCGGGAGCGCTCAGATACGCAGTATTTT.

V and J are TRBV27 and TRBJ2-1; 7 nucleotides match TRBD1. CDR1 is MNHEY and CDR2 is SMNVEV in the germline V gene (reference sequence). J was trimmed by 7 bases and V by 5 bases; bases with no gene match: 17. The CDR3 consists of 17 residues. CDR3 sequence (DNA): TGTGCCAGCAGTCCGACACTGGGACAGCCGCTAATGAATGAGCAGTTCTTC. Amino acids: CASSPTLGQPLMNEQFF.

J is TRBJ1-2 and V is TRBV5-1; 9 positions match TRBD1. The J segment lost 2 bases and the V segment lost 0 bases, leaving 8 bases of the junction unmatched. The CDR3 has 17 amino acids. Looked up from germline, CDR1 is SGHRS and CDR2 is YFSETQ. Here the CDR3 reads CASSLGDRVSLNYGYTF. The CDR3, as DNA: TGCGCCAGCAGCTTGGGGGACAGGGTGTCTCTGAACTATGGCTACACCTTC.

The chain combines TRBV28 with TRBJ1-6; D is possibly TRBD1 (6 bases). The CDR3 extends over 13 amino acids. V lost 5 bases, J lost 7 bases, and 9 bases lay in between. Germline V gene lookup returns CDR1 MDHEN and CDR2 SYDVKM. The CDR3 sequence is CASSPDSNSPLHF. In nucleotides, the CDR3 is TGTGCCAGCAGTCCGGACAGCAATTCACCCCTCCACTTT.

The chain joins TRBV6-1 to TRBJ1-5; TRBD1 matches at 10 bases. The CDR3 contains 15 residues. The V gene end was trimmed by 8 bases and the J gene end by 6 bases; junction bases not matched to a gene: 10. Per the germline V gene, CDR1 is MNHNS and CDR2 is SASEGT. CDR3 region: CASRYDRGLVQPQHF. The DNA of the CDR3 is TGTGCCAGCCGATACGACAGGGGGCTGGTTCAGCCCCAGCATTTT.

The chain employs TRBV6-1 and TRBJ1-4; possibly TRBD1 for D (5 bases). The germline V gene has CDR1 MNHNS and CDR2 SASEGT. Trimming took off 2 bases at V and 0 bases at J, with 7 bases between the two ends. CDR3 length equals 15 residues. CDR3 residues: CASSERQPTNEKLFF. CDR3 DNA sequence: TGTGCCAGCAGTGAAAGACAGCCAACTAATGAAAAACTGTTTTTT.

The genes are TRBV6-5 and TRBJ1-3; D remains ambiguous. With 6 bases removed from V and 0 bases from J, the gap between germline ends came to 9 bases. Germline V gene sequence: CDR1 MNHEY, CDR2 SVGAGI. The CDR3 length is 14 residues. CDR3 region: CASSPRFSGNTIYF. As DNA, the CDR3 is TGTGCCAGCAGCCCAAGATTCTCTGGAAACACCATATATTTT.

The chain uses TRBV6-1 and TRBJ1-1; 8 bases are shared with TRBD1. The length of the CDR3 is 18 residues. Germline V lookup: CDR1 MNHNS, CDR2 SASEGT. V lost 4 bases to trimming and J lost 4 bases; unmatched junction nucleotides: 17. CDR3 DNA sequence: TGTGCCAGCAGTGCACACCCTAGACAGGGGCGGTGGGGCACTGAAGCTTTCTTT. Residues: CASSAHPRQGRWGTEAFF.

The rearrangement uses TRBV28 and TRBJ1-2; D call uncertain. The CDR3 sequence is 15 residues long. V was trimmed by 3 bases and J by 8 bases, leaving 19 bases between them. Germline values: CDR1 MDHEN, CDR2 SYDVKM. The CDR3 region is CASSLVRNPLRGYTF. CDR3 nucleotides: TGTGCCAGCAGTTTGGTGCGAAATCCTCTTCGCGGCTACACCTTC.

The chain links TRBV6-5 to TRBJ1-5; 7 nucleotides agree with TRBD1. Trimming at V came to 4 bases and at J to 3 bases, leaving 3 bases not matched to a gene. Germline lookup yields CDR1 MNHEY and CDR2 SVGAGI. This CDR3 has 14 residues. The CDR3 loop is CASSSGQYNQPQHF. The CDR3 DNA follows: TGTGCCAGCAGTTCGGGACAGTACAATCAGCCCCAGCATTTT.

This rearrangement joins TRBV7-6 to TRBJ1-5; no clear D. The CDR3 consists of 12 residues. V was clipped by 4 bases and J by 4 bases, with 5 bases between them. Germline V CDR1 and CDR2: SGHVS, FNYEAQ. CDR3 in DNA: TGTGCCAGCAGCTCCCCGAATCAGCCCCAGCATTTT. This codes for CASSSPNQPQHF.

J is TRBJ2-7 and V is TRBV19; 7 bases are shared with TRBD1. This CDR3 is built from 13 residues. With 5 bases clipped from V and 6 bases from J, the junction kept 7 bases outside the gene matches. The V gene's germline CDR1 is LNHDA and CDR2 SQIVND (reference sequence). CDR3 sequence (DNA): TGTGCCAGTAGTCGGCCAAAGGGGGCCGAGCAGTACTTC. Encoded protein: CASSRPKGAEQYF. The variable domain in full, with the rest retrieved from reference TRBV19 and TRBJ2-7, is DGGITQSPKYLFRKEGQNVTLSCEQNLNHDAMYWYRQDPGQGLRLIYYSQIVNDFQKGDIAEGYSVSREKKESFPLTVTSAQKNPTAFYLCASSRPKGAEQYFGPGTRLTVT.

The J gene is TRBJ2-3, the V gene TRBV19; 7 bases match TRBD1. Trimming removed 5 bases from V and 4 bases from J; junction bases left unmatched: 9. Germline CDR1 is LNHDA and CDR2 is SQIVND (reference sequence). This CDR3 contains 15 residues. The CDR3 loop is CASSFRDSGADTQYF. The CDR3 bases are TGTGCCAGTAGTTTCCGGGACAGTGGCGCAGATACGCAGTATTTT.

This chain connects TRBV5-5 to TRBJ1-1; D is undetermined. Germline assignment: CDR1 SGHKS and CDR2 YYEKEE (reference sequence). V lost 1 base to trimming and J lost 0 bases, with 7 bases between them. The CDR3 consists of 14 residues. In DNA form, the CDR3 reads TGTGCCAGCAGCTTGCGGGGAATGAACACTGAAGCTTTCTTT. Translating it yields CASSLRGMNTEAFF. The whole variable domain, remainder taken from reference TRBV5-5 and TRBJ1-1, is DAGVTQSPTHLIKTRGQQVTLRCSPISGHKSVSWYQQVLGQGPQFIFQYYEKEERGRGNFPDRFSARQFPNYSSELNVNALLLGDSALYLCASSLRGMNTEAFFGQGTRLTVV.